This TCR beta chain was profiled in a study of T cell changes during pregnancy in multiple sclerosis. Assay: immunoSEQ multiplex PCR; the TCRdb copy retains only in-frame clones and omits some. In the table there are approximately 73,000 clones, around nine tenths of which are singletons. The source material was CD4+ T cells from peripheral blood mononuclear cells, sampled before pregnancy. The clonotype was recovered from a female donor with multiple sclerosis, enrolled in a pregnancy study.

The CDR3 sequence is CASRTGRDTEAFF. The DNA of the CDR3 is TGTGCCAGCAGGACAGGGAGAGACACTGAAGCTTTCTTT. The chain recombines TRBV27 with TRBJ1-1; 7 nucleotides agree with TRBD1. CDR1 MNHEY and CDR2 SMNVEV come from the germline V gene (reference sequence). This CDR3 contains 13 residues. V gave up 6 bases and J gave up 3 bases; unmatched junction bases: 4.